These T cell receptor beta chains were read from a single sample in a study of cytomegalovirus exposure and HLA in healthy donors. The protocol was immunoSEQ multiplex PCR, while the TCRdb copy is restricted to in-frame clones and leaves out a portion. The sample holds roughly 43,000 clones. Material: PBMCs. These receptors were taken from a woman in her forties in good health and CMV-seronegative. Both conserved end residues are part of each CDR3. The D gene is left open where the match is weak.

cdr3_aa cdr3_nt j_call v_call cdr3_length d_call
CASRPGTHDNEQFF TGTGCCAGCAGACCCGGGACTCACGACAATGAGCAGTTCTTC TRBJ2-1 TRBV6-5 14 -
CASSRLAGSPGEQYF TGCGCCAGCAGTAGACTAGCGGGAAGCCCAGGAGAGCAGTACTTC TRBJ2-7 TRBV5-1 15 TRBD2
CASIRLAGGYEQYF TGTGCCAGCATTAGACTAGCGGGAGGCTACGAGCAGTACTTC TRBJ2-7 TRBV2 14 TRBD2
CASNVWTGAAQPQHF TGTGCCAGCAACGTTTGGACAGGGGCGGCTCAGCCCCAGCATTTT TRBJ1-5 TRBV2 15 TRBD1
CASRLSTSGTPYEQYF TGTGCCAGCAGGTTGTCGACTAGCGGGACTCCCTACGAGCAGTACTTC TRBJ2-7 TRBV5-5 16 TRBD2
CASSSLSLGGQETQYF TGTGCCAGCAGCTCCCTTAGCCTTGGAGGCCAAGAGACCCAGTACTTC TRBJ2-5 TRBV5-8 16 -
CASHVTGVSAYEQYF TGTGCCAGCCACGTGACAGGGGTCAGCGCCTACGAGCAGTACTTC TRBJ2-7 TRBV6-6 15 TRBD1
CATSRDAGGKSYEQYF TGTGCCACCAGCAGAGATGCGGGCGGGAAAAGCTACGAGCAGTACTTC TRBJ2-7 TRBV15 16 -
CASSEPTGSPNYGYTF TGTGCCAGCAGTGAGCCAACAGGGTCGCCTAACTATGGCTACACCTTC TRBJ1-2 TRBV6-1 16 -
CASSLSRVNEKLFF TGTGCCAGCAGTTTATCCAGGGTAAATGAAAAACTGTTTTTT TRBJ1-4 TRBV27 14 -
CASSSRRLAGLRDEQFF TGTGCCAGCAGCTCCCGAAGACTAGCGGGATTAAGAGATGAGCAGTTCTTC TRBJ2-1 TRBV7-2 17 TRBD2
CASSLFPTGGPTDTQYF TGTGCCAGCAGTTTATTCCCGACAGGGGGCCCCACAGATACGCAGTATTTT TRBJ2-3 TRBV28 17 TRBD1
CASSFDGRPGTDTQYF TGTGCCAGCAGCTTTGACGGGAGACCCGGTACAGATACGCAGTATTTT TRBJ2-3 TRBV7-2 16 -
CASSYSSNYGYTF TGTGCCAGCAGTTACTCCAGTAACTATGGCTACACCTTC TRBJ1-2 TRBV6-5 13 -
CASSPRLNQPQHF TGTGCCAGCAGTCCTAGGTTAAATCAGCCCCAGCATTTT TRBJ1-5 TRBV27 13 -
CASSPRQGSSYNEQFF TGTGCCAGCAGCCCTCGACAGGGGAGCTCCTACAATGAGCAGTTCTTC TRBJ2-1 TRBV7-3 16 TRBD1
CASSQGRGPTLYNEQFF TGCGCCAGCAGCCAAGGGCGAGGGCCCACCCTATACAATGAGCAGTTCTTC TRBJ2-1 TRBV4-3 17 -
CASSPNTGHEQYF TGTGCCAGCTCACCGAATACAGGGCACGAGCAGTACTTC TRBJ2-7 TRBV18 13 -
CASSVAQGTYEQYF TGTGCCAGCAGCGTAGCTCAGGGGACCTACGAGCAGTACTTC TRBJ2-7 TRBV9 14 -
CAWSVSYYEQYF TGTGCCTGGAGTGTTAGCTACTACGAGCAGTACTTC TRBJ2-7 TRBV30 12 -
CASSLAKSAGELFF TGTGCCAGCAGCTTAGCCAAGAGTGCCGGGGAGCTGTTTTTT TRBJ2-2 TRBV7-2 14 -
CASSYSSRGPGYEQYF TGTGCCAGCAGTTACTCGTCCAGGGGTCCCGGGTACGAGCAGTACTTC TRBJ2-7 TRBV6-6 16 -
CAHTSGGSYEQYF TGTGCTCATACCTCGGGGGGGTCCTACGAGCAGTACTTC TRBJ2-7 TRBV28 13 TRBD2
CASRTGSGSTSTDTQYF TGTGCCAGCAGGACGGGGAGCGGGAGCACTAGCACAGATACGCAGTATTTT TRBJ2-3 TRBV7-3 17 TRBD2
CASSLGGDRYYEQYF TGTGCCAGCAGCTTGGGGGGGGACAGATACTACGAGCAGTACTTC TRBJ2-7 TRBV5-6 15 -
CASSSGQGPPNYGYTF TGCGCCAGCAGCTCCGGACAAGGACCGCCTAACTATGGCTACACCTTC TRBJ1-2 TRBV5-1 16 -
CASSPGGQETQYF TGTGCCAGCTCACCAGGCGGCCAAGAGACCCAGTACTTC TRBJ2-5 TRBV18 13 -
CASRALEFSNQPQHF TGTGCCAGTAGGGCCCTAGAATTTAGCAATCAGCCCCAGCATTTT TRBJ1-5 TRBV19 15 -
CASSLTPTVGETQYF TGTGCCAGCAGCTTAACCCCGACAGTAGGAGAGACCCAGTACTTC TRBJ2-5 TRBV7-3 15 -